This entry lists 13 T cell receptor beta chains sequenced from one sample in a study of regulatory T cells in long-lasting Graves disease. CDR3 regions were amplified by Arm-PCR using iRepertoire HTBI primers to build TCR beta libraries. Each CDR3 protein is one row after TCRdb ran MiXCR on the multiplex PCR reads. The repertoire holds roughly 450,000 distinct CDR3 sequences, with under 25% as singletons. Described time point: persistent/refractory GD, antithyroid drugs over 5 years with positive TRAb. The TCR library was made from RNA extracted from PBMCs. This material consisted of peripheral blood mononuclear cells (PBMCs), taken when the disease was refractory, from a patient treated with antithyroid drugs. All receptors derive from a female donor with Graves disease.

This clonotype was observed a handful of times. The gene calls are TRBV28 and TRBJ1-1; D is possibly TRBD1 (5 bases). Germline CDR1 is MDHEN and CDR2 is SYDVKM. V was cut by 8 bases and J by 6 bases, with 16 bases left in between. The CDR3 sequence is 13 residues long. The CDR3 is CASSFGGVPEAFF. CDR3 nucleotide sequence: TGTGCCAGCTCCTTTGGGGGGGTCCCTGAAGCTTTCTTT.

This chain uses TRBV3-2 with TRBJ2-1. TRBV3-2 counts as a pseudogene. The CDR3 totals 14 residues. The DNA of the CDR3 is TGTGCCAGCAACACCAAAGAGGACGGTAATGAGCAGTTCTTC. It specifies CASNTKEDGNEQFF.

The CDR3, as DNA: TGTGCCAGCAGGCTAGCGGGGGGGCCCGTTGAGCAGTTCTTC. Amino acid sequence: CASRLAGGPVEQFF. The V call is TRBV7-2, the J call TRBJ2-1; 12 bases agree with TRBD2. V trimming: 6 bases; J trimming: 9 bases; junction bases outside the gene matches: 6. The germline V gene has CDR1 SGHTA and CDR2 FQGNSA. The CDR3 is 14 amino acids.

V is TRBV7-9 and J is TRBJ2-7; D possibly corresponds to TRBD1 (6 bases). This CDR3 contains 14 residues. The V and J ends lost 4 bases and 0 bases respectively, with 10 bases between them. Germline lookup yields CDR1 SEHNR and CDR2 FQNEAQ (reference sequence). CDR3 coding DNA: TGTGCCAGCAGCTCAGGACAGAGCTCCTACGAGCAGTACTTC. Translation gives CASSSGQSSYEQYF.

Notes on this clonotype: One end of the junction varies from germline; a read error may be responsible. The chain has TRBV20-1 and TRBJ2-7; 13 bases fit TRBD2. Germline V gives CDR1 DFQATT, CDR2 SNEGSKA (reference sequence). The CDR3 consists of 16 residues. The CDR3 protein is CSGRGTSGTYSYEPYF. The DNA for the CDR3 is TGCAGTGGGAGGGGGACTAGCGGGACCTACTCCTACGAGCCGTACTTC.

The CDR3 DNA reads as TGTGCCAGCACCAGCGAGGCGCCCAACGTCCTGACTTTC. Protein product: CASTSEAPNVLTF. This rearrangement joins TRBV7-8 to TRBJ2-6; no reliable D call. The CDR3 contains 13 residues. Trimming took 7 bases from V and 8 from J, leaving 12 bases between them. From germline, CDR1 is SGHVS and CDR2 FQNEAQ.

This clonotype was recorded at least ten times. The chain combines TRBV7-2 with TRBJ2-7; the match to TRBD2 covers 12 bases. J gave up 3 bases and V 5 bases, and 2 bases lay outside the gene matches. This CDR3 has 14 residues. Germline CDR1 is SGHTA and CDR2 is FQGNSA. The CDR3 bases are TGTGCCAGCAGCCCTAGCGGGAGGGTCTACGAGCAGTACTTC. Translated: CASSPSGRVYEQYF.

This clonotype was picked up a small number of times. This rearrangement joins TRBV6-1 to TRBJ2-2; TRBD2 is a possible D gene (6 bases). The CDR3 is 15 amino acids. Germline V gene data show CDR1 as MNHNS and CDR2 as SASEGT. Trimming shortened V by 6 bases and J by 2 bases, and 13 bases separated the two germline ends. CDR3 DNA: TGTGCCAGCAGCTACCAGCGGGTAAACACCGGGGAGCTGTTTTTT. Amino acids: CASSYQRVNTGELFF.

The chain carries TRBV20-1 and TRBJ1-5, with unresolved D. Deletions cut 5 bases from V and 4 bases from J, with 15 bases between. The CDR3 has 14 residues. In germline, CDR1 is DFQATT, CDR2 SNEGSKA (reference sequence). The CDR3 nucleotides are TGCAGTGCTGGAGGCAGCGCTGAAAATCAGCCCCAGCATTTT. Amino acid sequence: CSAGGSAENQPQHF.

This clonotype came up many times. The V and J genes are TRBV10-3 and TRBJ2-7, with no clear D. Looked up from germline, CDR1 is ENHRY and CDR2 is SYGVKD. The CDR3 is 11 residues long. Trimming took off 3 bases at V and 2 bases at J, with 2 bases between the two ends. The CDR3: CAISDTYEQYF. The CDR3, as DNA: TGTGCCATCAGTGACACCTACGAGCAGTACTTC.

This chain uses TRBV20-1 with TRBJ2-5, with 14 nucleotides matching TRBD2. Germline assignment: CDR1 DFQATT and CDR2 SNEGSKA (reference sequence). Losses at the gene ends were 6 bases for V and 1 base for J; bases not matched to a gene: 10. This CDR3 comprises 17 residues. The CDR3 reads CSARPGTSGGLQETQYF. The CDR3 DNA sequence: TGCAGTGCAAGGCCCGGGACTAGCGGGGGCCTCCAAGAGACCCAGTACTTC.

In this sample, this clonotype turned up many times. The gene calls are TRBV12-3 or TRBV12-4 and TRBJ2-7; D might be TRBD2 (5 bases). The CDR3 runs to 13 residues. Trimming removed 6 bases at V and 2 bases at J, with 11 bases between. CDR3 sequence (DNA): TGTGCCAGCAGCGCCCCCGGGACCTACGAGCAGTACTTC. Its translation is CASSAPGTYEQYF.

Notes on this clonotype: This may arise from a read error, as a much more abundant clone is one base away. V and J are TRBV28 and TRBJ1-2; D gene uncertain. The germline V gene encodes CDR1 MDHEN and CDR2 SYDVKM. CDR3 length: 13 amino acids. The CDR3 region has the DNA TGTGCCAGCAGTTTATTGATATCCTATGGCTGCACCTTC. This codes for CASSLLISYGCTF.